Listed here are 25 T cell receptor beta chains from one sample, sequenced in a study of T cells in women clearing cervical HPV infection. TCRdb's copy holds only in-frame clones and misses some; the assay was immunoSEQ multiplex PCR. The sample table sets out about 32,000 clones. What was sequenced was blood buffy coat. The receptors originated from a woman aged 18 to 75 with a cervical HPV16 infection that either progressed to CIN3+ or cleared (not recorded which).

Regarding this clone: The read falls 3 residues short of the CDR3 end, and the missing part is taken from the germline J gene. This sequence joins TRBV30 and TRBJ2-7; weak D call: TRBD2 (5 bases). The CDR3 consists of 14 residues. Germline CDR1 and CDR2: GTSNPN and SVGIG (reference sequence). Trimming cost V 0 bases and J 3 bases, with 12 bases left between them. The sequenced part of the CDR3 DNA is TGTGCCTGGAGTGTGGGCGGGTCAAACTACGAG. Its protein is CAWSVGGSNYE. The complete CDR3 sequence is CAWSVGGSNYEQYF.

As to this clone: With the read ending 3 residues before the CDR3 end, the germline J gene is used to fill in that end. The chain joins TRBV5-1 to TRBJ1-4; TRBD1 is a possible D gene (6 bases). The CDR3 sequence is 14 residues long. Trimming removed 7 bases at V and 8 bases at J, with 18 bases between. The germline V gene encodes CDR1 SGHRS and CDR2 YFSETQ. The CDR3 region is CASATTGDREKLFF. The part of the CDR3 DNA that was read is TGCGCCAGCGCCACGACAGGCGATCGCGAAAAA.

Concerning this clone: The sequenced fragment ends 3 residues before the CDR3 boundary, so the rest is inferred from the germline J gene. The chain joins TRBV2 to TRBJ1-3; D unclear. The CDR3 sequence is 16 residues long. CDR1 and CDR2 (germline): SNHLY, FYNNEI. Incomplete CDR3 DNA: TGTGCCAGCTCTCCCCGGGGAAGCTACTCTGGAAACCCT. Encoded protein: CASSPRGSYSGNP. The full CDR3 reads CASSPRGSYSGNPIYF.

The chain's CDR3 is CASSLTEQETAFF. Incomplete CDR3 DNA: TGTGCCAGCAGCCTGACAGAGCAAGAGACC. This chain links TRBV14 with TRBJ1-1; D is possibly TRBD1 (5 bases). Read sequence stops 3 residues before the CDR3 end, and the germline J gene provides the missing end. The CDR3 totals 13 residues. Germline V gene lookup returns CDR1 SGHDN and CDR2 FVKESK.

The part of the CDR3 DNA that was read is TGCAGTGTTGAGCCAGGGGACCAAGAGACG. Translating it yields CSVEPGDQET. The whole CDR3 sequence reads CSVEPGDQETQYF. This chain connects TRBV20-1 to TRBJ2-3, with D possibly matching TRBD1 (6 bases). The read comes to an end 3 residues before the CDR3 does, leaving the germline J gene to fill in the end. The CDR3 spans 13 residues. Germline-derived CDR1 and CDR2 are DFQATT and SNEGSKA (reference sequence).

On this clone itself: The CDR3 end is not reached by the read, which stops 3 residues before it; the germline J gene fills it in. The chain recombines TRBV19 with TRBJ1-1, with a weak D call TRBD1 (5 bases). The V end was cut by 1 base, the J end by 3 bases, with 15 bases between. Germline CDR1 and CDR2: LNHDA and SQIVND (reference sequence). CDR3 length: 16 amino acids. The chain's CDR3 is CASSIGRGAMDTEAFF. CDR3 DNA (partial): TGTGCCAGTAGTATAGGAAGGGGCGCTATGGACACTGAA.

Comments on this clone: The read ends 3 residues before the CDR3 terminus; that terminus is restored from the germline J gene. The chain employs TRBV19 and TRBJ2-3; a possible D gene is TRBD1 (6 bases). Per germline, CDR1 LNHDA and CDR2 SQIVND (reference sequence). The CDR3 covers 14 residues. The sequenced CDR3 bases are TGTGCCAGTACCCTATTGACAGGCAATCAGCCG. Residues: CASTLLTGNQP. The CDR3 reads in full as CASTLLTGNQPQYF.

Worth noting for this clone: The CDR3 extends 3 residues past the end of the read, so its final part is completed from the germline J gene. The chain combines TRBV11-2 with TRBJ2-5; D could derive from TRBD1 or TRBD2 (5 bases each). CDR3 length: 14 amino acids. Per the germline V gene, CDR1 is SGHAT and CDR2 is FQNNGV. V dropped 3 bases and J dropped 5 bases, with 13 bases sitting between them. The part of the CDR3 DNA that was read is TGTGCCAGCAGCTTCCGAGGGGCAATTGAGACC. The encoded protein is CASSFRGAIET. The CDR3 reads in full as CASSFRGAIETQYF.

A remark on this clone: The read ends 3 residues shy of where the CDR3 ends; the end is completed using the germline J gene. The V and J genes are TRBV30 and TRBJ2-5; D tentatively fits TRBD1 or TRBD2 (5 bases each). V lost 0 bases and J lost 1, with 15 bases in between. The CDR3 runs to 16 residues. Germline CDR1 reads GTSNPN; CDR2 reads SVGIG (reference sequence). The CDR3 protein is CAWSVGVREIQETQYF. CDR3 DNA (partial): TGTGCCTGGAGTGTAGGGGTCAGGGAGATCCAAGAGACC.

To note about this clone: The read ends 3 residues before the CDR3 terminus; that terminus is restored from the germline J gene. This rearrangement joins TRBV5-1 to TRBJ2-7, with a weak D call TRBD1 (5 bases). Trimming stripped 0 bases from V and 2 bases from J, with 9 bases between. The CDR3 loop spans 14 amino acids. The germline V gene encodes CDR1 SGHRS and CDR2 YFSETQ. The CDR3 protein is CASSLEGFAYEQYF. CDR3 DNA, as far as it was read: TGCGCCAGCAGCTTGGAGGGGTTCGCCTACGAG.

CDR3 bases read: TGCAGTGCTAGATCATCGGGGATTTCCTACAATGAG. Its protein is CSARSSGISYNE. The full CDR3 sequence reads CSARSSGISYNEQFF. V usage is TRBV20-1 and J usage is TRBJ2-1; TRBD2 might be the D (5 bases). Coverage ceases 3 residues before the CDR3 finishes, and the germline J gene fills in the end. Germline assignment: CDR1 DFQATT and CDR2 SNEGSKA (reference sequence). There are 15 residues in the CDR3. V was shortened by 2 bases and J by 1 base, with 12 bases between the two germline ends.

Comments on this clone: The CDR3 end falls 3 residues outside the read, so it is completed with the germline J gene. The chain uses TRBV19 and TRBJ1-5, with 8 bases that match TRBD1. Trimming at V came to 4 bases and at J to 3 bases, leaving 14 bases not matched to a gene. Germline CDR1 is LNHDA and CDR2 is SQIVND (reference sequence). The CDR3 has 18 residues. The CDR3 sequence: CASSKSLLGTGHNQPQHF. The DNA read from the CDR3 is TGTGCCAGTAGTAAATCCCTCTTAGGGACAGGTCACAATCAGCCC.

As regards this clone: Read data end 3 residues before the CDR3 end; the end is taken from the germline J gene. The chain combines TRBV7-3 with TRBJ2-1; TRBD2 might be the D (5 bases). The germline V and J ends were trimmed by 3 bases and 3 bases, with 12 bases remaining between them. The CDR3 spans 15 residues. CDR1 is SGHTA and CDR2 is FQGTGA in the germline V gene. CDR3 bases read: TGTGCCAGCAGCTTTGATCCGGCGGGCTACAATGAG. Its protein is CASSFDPAGYNE. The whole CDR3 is CASSFDPAGYNEQFF. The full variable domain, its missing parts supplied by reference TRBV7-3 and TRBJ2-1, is GAGVSQTPSNKVTEKGKYVELRCDPISGHTALYWYRQSLGQGPEFLIYFQGTGAADDSGLPNDRFFAVRPEGSVSTLKIQRTERGDSAVYLCASSFDPAGYNEQFFGPGTRLTVL.

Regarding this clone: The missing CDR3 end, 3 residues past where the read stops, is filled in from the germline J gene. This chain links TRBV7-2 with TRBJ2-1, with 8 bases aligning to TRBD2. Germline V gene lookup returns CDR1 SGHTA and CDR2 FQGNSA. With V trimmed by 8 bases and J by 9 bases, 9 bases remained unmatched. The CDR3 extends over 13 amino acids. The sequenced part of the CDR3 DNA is TGTGCCAGCTCCGTGGCGGGGGGAGGTGAG. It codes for CASSVAGGGE. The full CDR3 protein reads CASSVAGGGEQFF.

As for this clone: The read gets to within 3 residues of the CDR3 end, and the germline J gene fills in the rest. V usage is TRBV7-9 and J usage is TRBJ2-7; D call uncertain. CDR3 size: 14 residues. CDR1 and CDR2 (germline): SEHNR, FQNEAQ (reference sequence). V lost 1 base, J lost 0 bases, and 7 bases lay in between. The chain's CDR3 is CASSLDRSSYEQYF. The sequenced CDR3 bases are TGTGCCAGCAGCTTAGACAGAAGCTCCTACGAG.

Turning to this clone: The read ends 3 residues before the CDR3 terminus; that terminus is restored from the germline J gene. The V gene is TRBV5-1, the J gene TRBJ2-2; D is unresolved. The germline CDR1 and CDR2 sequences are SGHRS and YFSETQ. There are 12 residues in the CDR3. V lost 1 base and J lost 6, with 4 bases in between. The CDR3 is CASSLFSGELFF. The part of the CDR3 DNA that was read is TGCGCCAGCAGCTTGTTCTCCGGGGAG.

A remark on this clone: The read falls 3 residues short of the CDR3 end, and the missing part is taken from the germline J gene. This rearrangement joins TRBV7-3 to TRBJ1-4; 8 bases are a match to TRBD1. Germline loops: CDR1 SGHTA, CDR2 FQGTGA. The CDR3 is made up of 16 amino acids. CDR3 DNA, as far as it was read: TGTGCCAGCAGCTTAGCAGGGGGCGCTGGGGCCAACGTA. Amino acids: CASSLAGGAGANV. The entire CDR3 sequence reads CASSLAGGAGANVLFF.

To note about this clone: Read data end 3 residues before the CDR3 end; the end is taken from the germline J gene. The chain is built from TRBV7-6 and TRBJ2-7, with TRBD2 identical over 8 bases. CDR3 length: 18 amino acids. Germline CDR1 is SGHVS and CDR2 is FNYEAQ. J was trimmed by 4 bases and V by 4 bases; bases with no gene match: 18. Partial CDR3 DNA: TGTGCCAGCAGCTCCCTCCCCGGGGCCGGGACTAGAGTATACGAG. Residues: CASSSLPGAGTRVYE. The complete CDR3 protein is CASSSLPGAGTRVYEQYF.

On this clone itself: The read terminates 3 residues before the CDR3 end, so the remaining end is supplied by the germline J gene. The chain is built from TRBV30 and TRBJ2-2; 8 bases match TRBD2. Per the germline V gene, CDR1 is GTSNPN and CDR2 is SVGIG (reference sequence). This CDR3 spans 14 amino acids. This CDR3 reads CAWTSAGGNSPLFF. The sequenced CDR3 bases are TGTGCCTGGACGTCGGCGGGGGGCAATTCACCG.

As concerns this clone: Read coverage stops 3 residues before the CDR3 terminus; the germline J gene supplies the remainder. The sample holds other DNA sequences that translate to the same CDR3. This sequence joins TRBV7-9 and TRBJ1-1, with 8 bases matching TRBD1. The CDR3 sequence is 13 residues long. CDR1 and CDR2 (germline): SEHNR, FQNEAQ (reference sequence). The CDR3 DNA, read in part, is TGTGCCAGCGCCAGGGGGCAAGGGGAGACC. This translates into CASARGQGET. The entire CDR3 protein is CASARGQGETAFF.

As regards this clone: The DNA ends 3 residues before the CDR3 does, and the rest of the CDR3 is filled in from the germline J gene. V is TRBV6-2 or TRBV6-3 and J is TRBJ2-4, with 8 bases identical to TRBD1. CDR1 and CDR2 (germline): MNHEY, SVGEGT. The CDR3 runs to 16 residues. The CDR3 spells CASSSQGGRSNQPQYF. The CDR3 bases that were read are TGTGCCAGCAGTTCACAGGGGGGAAGGAGCAATCAGCCT.

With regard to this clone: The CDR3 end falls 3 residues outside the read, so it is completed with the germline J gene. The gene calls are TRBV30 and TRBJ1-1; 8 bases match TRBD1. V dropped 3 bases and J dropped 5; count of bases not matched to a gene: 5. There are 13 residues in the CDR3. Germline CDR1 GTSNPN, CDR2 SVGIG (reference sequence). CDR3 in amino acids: CAWSIQGGTEAFF. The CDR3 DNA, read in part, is TGTGCCTGGAGCATACAGGGGGGTACTGAA.

CDR3 protein: CSVQKGQEGYEQYF. CDR3 bases read: TGCAGCGTTCAAAAGGGTCAGGAAGGATACGAG. This chain joins TRBV29-1 and TRBJ2-7, with unresolved D. With the read ending 3 residues before the CDR3 end, the germline J gene is used to fill in that end. The CDR3 has 14 residues. With 5 bases removed from V and 4 bases from J, the gap between germline ends came to 18 bases. CDR1 is SQVTM, CDR2 ANQGSEA, per germline.

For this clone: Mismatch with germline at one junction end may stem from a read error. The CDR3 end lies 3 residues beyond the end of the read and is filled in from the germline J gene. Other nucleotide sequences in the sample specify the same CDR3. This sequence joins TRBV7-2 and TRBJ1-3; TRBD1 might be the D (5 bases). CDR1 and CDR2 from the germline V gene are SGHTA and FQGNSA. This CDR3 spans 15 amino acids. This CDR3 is CASSLEGISGNTIYF. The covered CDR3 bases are TGTGCCAGCAGCTTGGAGGGGATCTCTGGAAACACG. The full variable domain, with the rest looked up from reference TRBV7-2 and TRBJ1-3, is GAGVSQSPSNKVTEKGKDVELRCDPISGHTALYWYRQSLGQGLEFLIYFQGNSAPDKSGLPSDRFSAERTGGSVSTLTIQRTQQEDSAVYLCASSLEGISGNTIYFGEGSWLTVV.

The CDR3 protein is CASSPGAYEQYF. The DNA read from the CDR3 is TGTGCCAGCAGCCCGGGGGCCTACGAG. This chain joins TRBV6-2 or TRBV6-3 and TRBJ2-7; TRBD2 might be the D (6 bases). Sequencing ends 3 residues short of the CDR3 end; the germline J gene provides the rest. Trimming removed 6 bases at V and 2 bases at J, with 8 bases between. This CDR3 spans 12 amino acids. From germline, CDR1 is MNHEY and CDR2 SVGEGT.